Shown below are 27 T cell receptor beta chains from a single sample sequenced in a study of lymphopenia after photon versus proton radiotherapy. The repertoire was sequenced with immunoSEQ multiplex PCR; TCRdb's copy has only in-frame clones and lacks some. The table lists tens of thousands of clones, roughly 88% of them singletons, with less than 3.5% in the top ten. Sequences were derived from peripheral blood, sampled from a patient treated with photon-based radiotherapy. The receptors originated from a woman in her 70s with pancreatic cancer.

The chain recombines TRBV30 with TRBJ2-5; no firm D call. The V end was cut by 2 bases, the J end by 7 bases, with 14 bases between. The CDR3 extends over 13 amino acids. CDR1 and CDR2 from the germline V gene are GTSNPN and SVGIG (reference sequence). As DNA, the CDR3 is TGTGCCTGGAGTAGTTGGGCTCTTCGGACCCAGTACTTC. Protein sequence: CAWSSWALRTQYF. Full variable domain (missing parts from reference TRBV30 and TRBJ2-5): SQTIHQWPATLVQPVGSPLSLECTVEGTSNPNLYWYRQAAGRGLQLLFYSVGIGQISSEVPQNLSASRPQDRQFILSSKKLLLSDSGFYLCAWSSWALRTQYFGPGTRLLVL.

V gene TRBV6-1 combines with J gene TRBJ1-5; 9 nucleotides align to TRBD1. V trimming: 4 bases; J trimming: 7 bases; junction bases outside the gene matches: 2. In germline, CDR1 is MNHNS, CDR2 SASEGT. The CDR3 has 13 amino acids. CDR3 sequence: CASSVGQGQPQHF. Here the CDR3 DNA reads TGTGCCAGCAGTGTGGGACAGGGCCAGCCCCAGCATTTT.

This rearrangement joins TRBV29-1 to TRBJ2-5, with a weak D call TRBD1 (5 bases). The germline V gene has CDR1 SQVTM and CDR2 ANQGSEA. V shed 4 bases and J shed 2 bases, with 8 bases lying between them. The CDR3 contains 12 residues. CDR3 DNA sequence: TGCAGCGTTGCGACAGCACAAGAGACCCAGTACTTC. This codes for CSVATAQETQYF.

The V gene is TRBV18, the J gene TRBJ1-1, with D possibly matching TRBD1 (5 bases). Trimming left V 1 base short and J 7 bases short, with 13 bases between. The CDR3 is 14 amino acids. Germline V gives CDR1 KGHSH, CDR2 LQKENI. This CDR3 reads CASSPLNGAVEAFF. The DNA of the CDR3 is TGTGCCAGCTCACCACTCAATGGGGCGGTTGAAGCTTTCTTT.

J is TRBJ2-7 and V is TRBV7-8, with a tentative D call TRBD2 (6 bases). The ends were cut back, 3 bases at V and 6 bases at J, with 21 bases in the middle. The germline gives CDR1 SGHVS, CDR2 FQNEAQ. The CDR3 spans 16 residues. The CDR3 reads CASSFRRDRAHSEQYF. The CDR3 bases are TGTGCCAGCAGCTTCAGGAGGGATCGAGCTCATAGCGAGCAGTACTTC.

Concerning this clone itself: Within the sample, other DNA sequences also encode this same CDR3. V gene TRBV7-9 combines with J gene TRBJ1-1; D possibly corresponds to TRBD1 (6 bases). Per the germline V gene, CDR1 is SEHNR and CDR2 is FQNEAQ (reference sequence). The V end was cut by 6 bases, the J end by 2 bases, with 16 bases between. This CDR3 has 15 residues. The CDR3: CASSPRGQVNTEAFF. The CDR3 DNA follows: TGTGCCAGCAGTCCCCGGGGGCAGGTAAACACTGAAGCTTTCTTT. The complete variable domain, with remaining parts taken from reference TRBV7-9 and TRBJ1-1, reads DTGVSQNPRHKITKRGQNVTFRCDPISEHNRLYWYRQTLGQGPEFLTYFQNEAQLEKSRLLSDRFSAERPKGSFSTLEIQRTEQGDSAMYLCASSPRGQVNTEAFFGQGTRLTVV.

The V call is TRBV4-1, the J call TRBJ2-2; D is uncertain. The CDR3 is 16 amino acids. Germline loops: CDR1 MGHRA, CDR2 YSYEKL. Between the trimmed V and J ends, which lost 0 bases and 0 bases, there was a span of 8 bases. In DNA form, the CDR3 reads TGCGCCAGCAGCCAAGATTCGACACCGAACACCGGGGAGCTGTTTTTT. Amino acids: CASSQDSTPNTGELFF.

V gene TRBV7-2 combines with J gene TRBJ2-7, with TRBD2 identical over 10 bases. CDR1 is SGHTA, CDR2 FQGNSA, per germline. This CDR3 has 16 amino acids. V trimming: 1 base; J trimming: 6 bases; junction bases outside the gene matches: 9. CDR3: CASSLGVAGGRGEQYF. For the CDR3, the DNA is TGTGCCAGCAGCTTAGGGGTAGCGGGAGGCCGTGGCGAGCAGTACTTC.

J is TRBJ2-7 and V is TRBV14; no reliable D call. This CDR3 comprises 13 residues. The ends were cut back, 2 bases at V and 3 bases at J, with 8 bases in the middle. Looked up from germline, CDR1 is SGHDN and CDR2 is FVKESK. The CDR3 DNA sequence: TGTGCCAGCAGCCAATTCAGGTTCTACGAGCAGTACTTC. Its protein is CASSQFRFYEQYF. Full variable domain (rest looked up from reference TRBV14 and TRBJ2-7): EAGVTQFPSHSVIEKGQTVTLRCDPISGHDNLYWYRRVMGKEIKFLLHFVKESKQDESGMPNNRFLAERTGGTYSTLKVQPAELEDSGVYFCASSQFRFYEQYFGPGTRLTVT.

This CDR3 is CASTPRGVGNEKLFF. For the CDR3, the DNA is TGTGCCAGCACCCCCCGGGGGGTTGGTAATGAAAAACTGTTTTTT. The gene calls are TRBV2 and TRBJ1-4; possibly TRBD1 for D (5 bases). In germline, CDR1 is SNHLY, CDR2 FYNNEI. The V end lost 7 bases, the J end lost 4 bases, and 16 bases lay between the germline ends. The CDR3 is 15 amino acids.

Here the CDR3 reads CASTTGDQETQYF. CDR3 coding DNA: TGTGCCAGCACCACGGGGGACCAAGAGACCCAGTACTTC. The J gene is TRBJ2-5, the V gene TRBV6-4, with a weak D call TRBD2 (6 bases). V shed 7 bases and J shed 0 bases, with 9 bases lying between them. Germline V gene sequence: CDR1 MRHNA, CDR2 SNTAGT. The CDR3 is 13 amino acids.

In nucleotides, the CDR3 is TGTGCCAGCAGTTTATCCTTCAGCCAAGAGACCCAGTACTTC. Encoded protein: CASSLSFSQETQYF. The chain has TRBV27 and TRBJ2-5, with D unclear. The CDR3 totals 14 residues. V gave up 0 bases and J gave up 1 base, with 6 bases separating them. Germline V gene lookup returns CDR1 MNHEY and CDR2 SMNVEV (reference sequence).

V and J are TRBV7-2 and TRBJ2-7; 9 bases line up with TRBD2. The CDR3 is made up of 15 amino acids. Germline lookup yields CDR1 SGHTA and CDR2 FQGNSA. V lost 5 bases to trimming and J lost 6 bases; unmatched junction nucleotides: 11. CDR3 residues: CASSRGVAGALEQYF. The CDR3 coding sequence is TGTGCCAGCAGCCGCGGGGTAGCGGGAGCCCTCGAGCAGTACTTC.

The chain carries TRBV19 and TRBJ1-2; D is undetermined. This CDR3 region has 14 residues. Germline CDR1 reads LNHDA; CDR2 reads SQIVND (reference sequence). V lost 3 bases and J lost 4, with 12 bases in between. The CDR3 sequence is CASSIEGRFYGYTF. The CDR3 coding sequence is TGTGCCAGTAGTATCGAAGGCCGCTTCTATGGCTACACCTTC.

J is TRBJ1-4 and V is TRBV15; 8 nucleotides line up with TRBD1. The J segment lost 11 bases and the V segment lost 5 bases, leaving 10 bases of the junction unmatched. The CDR3 totals 14 residues. CDR1 and CDR2 from the germline V gene are LNHNV and YYDKDF (reference sequence). DNA for the CDR3: TGTGCCACCAGCGGGCGACAGGGGTTGACCAAACTGTTTTTT. This sequence encodes CATSGRQGLTKLFF. Supplemented by reference TRBV15 and TRBJ1-4, the full variable domain reads DAMVIQNPRYQVTQFGKPVTLSCSQTLNHNVMYWYQQKSSQAPKLLFHYYDKDFNNEADTPDNFQSRRPNTSFCFLDIRSPGLGDTAMYLCATSGRQGLTKLFFGSGTQLSVL.

As concerns this clone: Other DNA sequences in the sample encode the same CDR3. The chain combines TRBV13 with TRBJ2-5; 7 bases are shared with TRBD1. This CDR3 spans 14 amino acids. Germline CDR1 and CDR2: PRHDT and FYEKMQ (reference sequence). V dropped 5 bases and J dropped 1; count of bases not matched to a gene: 4. CDR3: CASSPRQGQETQYF. CDR3 DNA: TGTGCCAGCAGCCCCAGACAGGGCCAAGAGACCCAGTACTTC.

The chain links TRBV4-1 to TRBJ2-7; TRBD1 might be the D (5 bases). V gave up 1 base and J gave up 4 bases, with 14 bases separating them. Germline V gene lookup returns CDR1 MGHRA and CDR2 YSYEKL. The CDR3 is 15 amino acids. The chain's CDR3 is CASSQVGPTGYEQYF. DNA for the CDR3: TGCGCCAGCAGCCAAGTGGGGCCTACCGGGTACGAGCAGTACTTC.

This clone was picked up a small number of times. The gene calls are TRBV27 and TRBJ2-3; D ambiguous. Germline V lookup: CDR1 MNHEY, CDR2 SMNVEV (reference sequence). The V end lost 5 bases, the J end lost 2 bases, and 5 bases lay between the germline ends. The CDR3 has 12 residues. CDR3 coding DNA: TGTGCCAGCAGTACCGACACAGATACGCAGTATTTT. Protein sequence: CASSTDTDTQYF.

The chain combines TRBV2 with TRBJ1-1; no firm D call. The CDR3 has 12 residues. The V gene's germline CDR1 is SNHLY and CDR2 FYNNEI. The V gene lost 8 bases and the J gene lost 4 bases, with 11 bases spanning the gap. The CDR3 sequence: CASGYGSTEAFF. DNA of the CDR3: TGTGCCAGCGGGTACGGTAGCACTGAAGCTTTCTTT.

The rearrangement uses TRBV2 and TRBJ1-1; D gene ambiguous. The V and J ends lost 0 bases and 2 bases respectively, with 10 bases between them. Germline lookup yields CDR1 SNHLY and CDR2 FYNNEI. The CDR3 is 15 residues long. DNA for the CDR3: TGTGCCAGCAGTGAAGCGCGCCGGATTAACACTGAAGCTTTCTTT. It specifies CASSEARRINTEAFF. The full variable domain, rest sourced from reference TRBV2 and TRBJ1-1, is EPEVTQTPSHQVTQMGQEVILRCVPISNHLYFYWYRQILGQKVEFLVSFYNNEISEKSEIFDDQFSVERPDGSNFTLKIRSTKLEDSAMYFCASSEARRINTEAFFGQGTRLTVV.

This clone has a handful of counts. The V gene is TRBV7-2, the J gene TRBJ2-1, with D unclear. V lost 1 base, J lost 6 bases, and 1 base lay in between. CDR3 length: 11 amino acids. CDR1 and CDR2 from the germline V gene are SGHTA and FQGNSA. CDR3 coding DNA: TGTGCCAGCAGCTTAGTCAATGAGCAGTTCTTC. Residues: CASSLVNEQFF.

This chain connects TRBV4-2 to TRBJ2-3; D is possibly TRBD2 (6 bases). This CDR3 contains 14 residues. V shed 0 bases and J shed 6 bases, with 10 bases lying between them. Germline V gene data show CDR1 as LGHNA and CDR2 as YNFKEQ. The CDR3 nucleotides read TGTGCCAGCAGCCAAGAGGGGGAGGTCGATACGCAGTATTTT. Encoded protein: CASSQEGEVDTQYF.

The gene calls are TRBV7-9 and TRBJ2-7; 10 bases match TRBD1. Germline values: CDR1 SEHNR, CDR2 FQNEAQ (reference sequence). The CDR3 sequence is 14 residues long. The junction had 6 bases not matched to a gene; V was cut back by 7 bases and J by 3 bases. CDR3 residues: CASNAGTGDYEQYF. The CDR3 DNA reads TGTGCCAGCAATGCGGGGACAGGGGACTACGAGCAGTACTTC.

This clone was observed a few times. This chain connects TRBV6-5 to TRBJ2-7, with 14 bases that match TRBD2. The CDR3 sequence is 16 residues long. Germline lookup yields CDR1 MNHEY and CDR2 SVGAGI. Trimming cost V 4 bases and J 2 bases; bases outside gene matches: 4. The CDR3 here is CASSWTSGRPAYEQYF. CDR3 DNA: TGTGCCAGCAGTTGGACTAGCGGGAGGCCTGCCTACGAGCAGTACTTC.

This chain links TRBV9 with TRBJ2-3, with D possibly TRBD1 on 5 matching bases. The CDR3 is made up of 14 amino acids. From germline, CDR1 is SGDLS and CDR2 YYNGEE. V lost 3 bases, J lost 3 bases, and 11 bases lay in between. The CDR3: CASSAISGTDTQYF. The CDR3 DNA reads as TGTGCCAGCAGCGCGATTTCAGGGACAGATACGCAGTATTTT.

This chain uses TRBV30 with TRBJ2-1, with TRBD2 identical over 9 bases. The CDR3 sequence is 15 residues long. The V gene's germline CDR1 is GTSNPN and CDR2 SVGIG (reference sequence). V shed 3 bases and J 0 bases; nucleotides not matched to a gene: 3. The CDR3 DNA reads as TGTGCCTGGAGCCCTAGCGGGAACTCCTACAATGAGCAGTTCTTC. Translation gives CAWSPSGNSYNEQFF.

This clone was observed once. The chain employs TRBV19 and TRBJ2-1, with D maybe TRBD2 (5 bases). Germline V gene lookup returns CDR1 LNHDA and CDR2 SQIVND (reference sequence). The CDR3 extends over 15 amino acids. Trimming took off 3 bases at V and 0 bases at J, with 9 bases between the two ends. This CDR3 is CASSIMGSSYNEQFF. In nucleotides, the CDR3 is TGTGCCAGTAGTATCATGGGGAGCTCCTACAATGAGCAGTTCTTC.